The clone carrying this T cell receptor (beta chain) was seen a few times. Its target is not known. V was pared by 8 bases and J by 2 bases, with 2 bases of the junction left unmatched. Germline CDR1 is MNHEY and CDR2 is SMNVEV (reference sequence). The CDR3 covers 12 residues. This sample was included in a study of cytomegalovirus exposure and HLA in healthy donors. Whole-study results and caveats: Associated with cytomegalovirus, according to the listing, were 150 to 200 TCR beta chains. Analysis was carried out at a later point, and it linked a missense DCLRE1C variant to TCR beta V- and J-gene trimming.

Primers included in the PCR were 60 Vbeta and 13 Jbeta primers. Generated by immunoSEQ multiplex PCR, the TCRdb table keeps only in-frame clones and is missing some. The profile shows some 100,000 clones, about three quarters of them singletons. The specimen was PBMCs. The chain combines TRBV27 with TRBJ2-7; 8 bases are shared with TRBD1. The receptor was derived from a male donor in good health and CMV-seropositive. The CDR3 loop is CASAQGAYEQYF. CDR3 nucleotides: TGTGCCAGCGCACAGGGGGCCTACGAGCAGTACTTC.